Following are 16 T cell receptor beta chains from one sample sequenced in a study of radiotherapy plus CTLA-4 blockade in lung cancer. Sequencing used immunoSEQ multiplex PCR; TCRdb keeps in-frame clones, though not all of them. In the table there are 43,000 or so clones, 63% of which are singletons. The sequences come from peripheral blood, collected from a patient treated with radiotherapy plus ipilimumab. These TCRs come from a human donor with non-small cell lung cancer who had a partial response to radiotherapy plus ipilimumab.

J is TRBJ2-5 and V is TRBV5-1; 10 nucleotides line up with TRBD1. The CDR3 contains 14 residues. The germline CDR1 and CDR2 sequences are SGHRS and YFSETQ. V shed 2 bases and J 5 bases; nucleotides not matched to a gene: 3. The CDR3 loop is CASSFGQGGETQYF. The CDR3 region has the DNA TGCGCCAGCAGCTTCGGACAGGGGGGTGAGACCCAGTACTTC.

The rearrangement joins TRBV19 to TRBJ1-4, with TRBD1 matching over 8 bases. This CDR3 region has 17 residues. Germline trimming cut 5 bases from V and 8 bases from J; bases unmatched to any gene: 16. Germline loops: CDR1 LNHDA, CDR2 SQIVND (reference sequence). CDR3 DNA: TGTGCCAGTAGTCCCCCCAGGACAGGGCCTTCGAGGGAAAAACTGTTTTTT. Protein sequence: CASSPPRTGPSREKLFF.

The chain employs TRBV5-5 and TRBJ2-5, with 9 bases fitting TRBD2. The DNA end is a closer match to TRBJ2-7, so the J assignment may be wrong. This CDR3 spans 15 amino acids. Germline assignment: CDR1 SGHKS and CDR2 YYEKEE (reference sequence). CDR3 nucleotides: TGTGCCAGCAGCTTTAGACTAGCGGCCTCCTACGAGCAGTACTTC. It codes for CASSFRLAASYEQYF.

V gene TRBV7-8 combines with J gene TRBJ1-6, with D perhaps TRBD1 (6 bases). CDR1 SGHVS and CDR2 FQNEAQ come from the germline V gene. Trimming took 1 base from V and 9 from J, leaving 10 bases between them. The CDR3 sequence is 14 residues long. This chain's CDR3 is CASSLGTVASPLHF. The CDR3 bases are TGTGCCAGCAGCTTAGGGACAGTGGCTTCACCCCTCCACTTT.

The rearrangement joins TRBV14 to TRBJ2-3; D uncertain. CDR1 is SGHDN and CDR2 is FVKESK in the germline V gene. Trimming left V 0 bases short and J 0 bases short, with 7 bases between. The CDR3 extends over 15 amino acids. For the CDR3, the DNA is TGTGCCAGCAGCCAAGACAGATTGAGCACAGATACGCAGTATTTT. Its translation: CASSQDRLSTDTQYF.

The genes are TRBV18 and TRBJ2-1, with TRBD2 matching 12 bases. Germline CDR1 reads KGHSH; CDR2 reads LQKENI. The V segment lost 2 bases and the J segment 5 bases; nucleotides outside the gene matches: 7. The CDR3 length is 17 residues. Here the CDR3 DNA reads TGTGCCAGCTCACCATTGAATCTAGCGGGAGGGCACAATGAGCAGTTCTTC. Translated, it gives CASSPLNLAGGHNEQFF.

Note on this clone: A read error may account for a junction end that differs from germline. The V and J genes are TRBV7-7 and TRBJ2-3; 8 bases are a match to TRBD2. Germline CDR1 and CDR2: SSHAT and FNYEAQ (reference sequence). This CDR3 has 14 residues. The CDR3 nucleotides read TGTGCTAGCAGCTTAGGCGGGGGGTCGGATACGCAGTATTTT. Protein product: CASSLGGGSDTQYF. Full variable domain (rest looked up from reference TRBV7-7 and TRBJ2-3): GAGVSQSPRYKVTKRGQDVTLRCDPISSHATLYWYQQALGQGPEFLTYFNYEAQPDKSGLPSDRFSAERPEGSISTLTIQRTEQRDSAMYRCASSLGGGSDTQYFGPGTRLTVL.

This chain uses TRBV7-3 with TRBJ2-5; 7 nucleotides line up with TRBD1. This CDR3 comprises 13 residues. The germline gives CDR1 SGHTA, CDR2 FQGTGA. J was trimmed by 4 bases and V by 5 bases; bases with no gene match: 4. The chain's CDR3 is CASSPHRGETQYF. The CDR3 coding sequence is TGTGCCAGCAGCCCCCACAGGGGAGAGACCCAGTACTTC.

J is TRBJ2-2 and V is TRBV2; 7 bases agree with TRBD2. This CDR3 is 17 amino acids long. The V and J ends lost 6 bases and 4 bases, in that order; junction bases with no gene match: 14. Germline V gene data show CDR1 as SNHLY and CDR2 as FYNNEI. This CDR3 is CASRFWGEGPGTGELFF. CDR3 coding DNA: TGTGCCAGCAGATTCTGGGGGGAGGGCCCCGGCACCGGGGAGCTGTTTTTT.

The V call is TRBV28, the J call TRBJ1-1; no reliable D call. The germline V gene encodes CDR1 MDHEN and CDR2 SYDVKM. The CDR3 contains 13 residues. Deletions cut 2 bases from V and 4 bases from J, with 8 bases between. The CDR3 coding sequence is TGTGCCAGCAGTTTAGTGGGAGCCACTGAAGCTTTCTTT. Protein: CASSLVGATEAFF.

The chain has TRBV29-1 and TRBJ2-7; TRBD2 matches 14 bases. V lost 6 bases to trimming and J lost 7 bases; unmatched junction nucleotides: 5. Germline loops: CDR1 SQVTM, CDR2 ANQGSEA. The CDR3 is 13 residues long. CDR3 sequence: CSVRLAGGGEQYF. The DNA of the CDR3 is TGCAGCGTGCGACTAGCGGGAGGGGGGGAGCAGTACTTC.

The V gene is TRBV4-1, the J gene TRBJ2-3, with 12 positions matching TRBD2. Germline values: CDR1 MGHRA, CDR2 YSYEKL. The CDR3 has 15 amino acids. Trimming cost V 5 bases and J 5 bases; bases outside gene matches: 5. The DNA of the CDR3 is TGCGCCAGCAGCACCCTAGCGGGGGGGCAAGATACGCAGTATTTT. This translates into CASSTLAGGQDTQYF.

The genes are TRBV14 and TRBJ2-1, with TRBD1 as a possible D gene (6 bases). V lost 4 bases, J lost 5 bases, and 9 bases lay in between. CDR3 length: 13 amino acids. Germline-derived CDR1 and CDR2 are SGHDN and FVKESK. CDR3 nucleotide sequence: TGTGCCAGCAGCCCGCGGACAGACAATGAGCAGTTCTTC. It encodes CASSPRTDNEQFF. The variable domain in full, with the rest retrieved from reference TRBV14 and TRBJ2-1, is EAGVTQFPSHSVIEKGQTVTLRCDPISGHDNLYWYRRVMGKEIKFLLHFVKESKQDESGMPNNRFLAERTGGTYSTLKVQPAELEDSGVYFCASSPRTDNEQFFGPGTRLTVL.

This clone was recorded a few times. The V gene is TRBV19, the J gene TRBJ1-2, with D uncertain. Between the trimmed V and J ends, which lost 5 bases and 5 bases, there was a span of 21 bases. Germline assignment: CDR1 LNHDA and CDR2 SQIVND (reference sequence). The CDR3 totals 16 residues. The CDR3 DNA follows: TGTGCCAGTAGTCCCCGCCAAAGCACCTATTGGTATGGCTACACCTTC. Residues: CASSPRQSTYWYGYTF.

This clone was found once. The chain has TRBV30 and TRBJ1-6, with TRBD1 identical over 7 bases. This CDR3 spans 17 amino acids. The J segment lost 0 bases and the V segment lost 4 bases, leaving 9 bases of the junction unmatched. Germline assignment: CDR1 GTSNPN and CDR2 SVGIG (reference sequence). Here the CDR3 DNA reads TGTGCCTGGATAAGCGGAGGGGGCTTCTCCTATAATTCACCCCTCCACTTT. Translation gives CAWISGGGFSYNSPLHF. The complete variable domain, with remaining parts taken from reference TRBV30 and TRBJ1-6, reads SQTIHQWPATLVQPVGSPLSLECTVEGTSNPNLYWYRQAAGRGLQLLFYSVGIGQISSEVPQNLSASRPQDRQFILSSKKLLLSDSGFYLCAWISGGGFSYNSPLHFGNGTRLTVT.

This clone came up once. The rearrangement links TRBV18 to TRBJ1-5, with 7 nucleotides matching TRBD1. The CDR3 sequence is 14 residues long. Trimming took 3 bases from V and 2 from J; bases not matched to a gene: 1. Germline V gene sequence: CDR1 KGHSH, CDR2 LQKENI. Here the CDR3 DNA reads TGTGCCAGCTCACCTCAGGGGGGCAATCAGCCCCAGCATTTT. Protein product: CASSPQGGNQPQHF.